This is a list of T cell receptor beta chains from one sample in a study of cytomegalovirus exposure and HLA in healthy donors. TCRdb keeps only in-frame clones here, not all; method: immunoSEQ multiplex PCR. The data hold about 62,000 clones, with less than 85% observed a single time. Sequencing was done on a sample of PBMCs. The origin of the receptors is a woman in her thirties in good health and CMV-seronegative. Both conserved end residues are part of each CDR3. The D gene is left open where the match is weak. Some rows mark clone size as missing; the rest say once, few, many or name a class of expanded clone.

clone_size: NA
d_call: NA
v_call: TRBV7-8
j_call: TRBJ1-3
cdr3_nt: TGTGCCAGCAGCCTGCCCCTGGGTACAGCCCGAGGGAACACCATATATTTT
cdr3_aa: CASSLPLGTARGNTIYF

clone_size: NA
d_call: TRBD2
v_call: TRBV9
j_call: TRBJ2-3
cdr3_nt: TGTGCCAGCAGCCCCGGGAGGGCCGCGGATACGCAGTATTTT
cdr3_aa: CASSPGRAADTQYF

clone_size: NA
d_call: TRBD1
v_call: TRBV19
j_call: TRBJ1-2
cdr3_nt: TGTGCCAGTAGTAGGGGACAGGAAATTCCTAGGAACTATGGCTACACCTTC
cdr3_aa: CASSRGQEIPRNYGYTF

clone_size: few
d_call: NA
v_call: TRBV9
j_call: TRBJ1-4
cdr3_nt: TGTGCCAGCAGCTCGCGGGGGGATAATGAAAAACTGTTTTTT
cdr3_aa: CASSSRGDNEKLFF

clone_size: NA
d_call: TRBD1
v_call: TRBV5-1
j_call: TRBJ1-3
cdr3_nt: TGCGCCAGCAGCCCAGACGGACAGGGGGGAAACACCATATATTTT
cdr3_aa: CASSPDGQGGNTIYF

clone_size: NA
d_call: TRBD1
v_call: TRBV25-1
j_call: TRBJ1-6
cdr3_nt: TGTGCCAGCAGTGATAAACAGGGGGCAGGGTCACCCCTCCACTTT
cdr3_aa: CASSDKQGAGSPLHF

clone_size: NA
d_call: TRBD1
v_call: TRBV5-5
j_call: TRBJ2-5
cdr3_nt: TGTGCCAGCAGCTTGAGACAGGGCTCCACCATCCAAGAGACCCAGTACTTC
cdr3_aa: CASSLRQGSTIQETQYF

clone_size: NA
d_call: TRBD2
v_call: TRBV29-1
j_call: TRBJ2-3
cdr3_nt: TGCAGCGCCTTAGCGGGCTCTAGCACAGATACGCAGTATTTT
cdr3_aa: CSALAGSSTDTQYF

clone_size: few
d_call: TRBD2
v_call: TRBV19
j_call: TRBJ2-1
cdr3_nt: TGTGCCAGTAGTACCTCGGGTCTAGCGGGAGGAAGCTCCTACAATGAGCAGTTCTTC
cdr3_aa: CASSTSGLAGGSSYNEQFF

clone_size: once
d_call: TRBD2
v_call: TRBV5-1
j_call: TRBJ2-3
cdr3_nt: TGCGCCAGCAGGGCGACTAGCGGGGAGGGGTATAGCACAGATACGCAGTATTTT
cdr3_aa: CASRATSGEGYSTDTQYF

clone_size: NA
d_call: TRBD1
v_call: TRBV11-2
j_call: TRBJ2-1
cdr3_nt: TGTGCCAGCAGCTTAGTTGGACAGGGGGCCTACAATGAGCAGTTCTTC
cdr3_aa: CASSLVGQGAYNEQFF

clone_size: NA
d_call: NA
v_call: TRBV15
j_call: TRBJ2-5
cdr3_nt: TGTGCCACCAGCAGGGGGGGATCGGAAGAGACCCAGTACTTC
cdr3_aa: CATSRGGSEETQYF

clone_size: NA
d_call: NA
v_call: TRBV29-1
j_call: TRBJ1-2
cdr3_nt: TGCAGCGTTGGCGTATCACAGGCGAGGCGGGGGTATGGCTACACCTTC
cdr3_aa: CSVGVSQARRGYGYTF

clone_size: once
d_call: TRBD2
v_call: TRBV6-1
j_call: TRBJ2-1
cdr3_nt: TGTGCCAGCAGTGAGGGGACTAGCGGGAGGGCCATAAATGAGCAGTTCTTC
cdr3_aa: CASSEGTSGRAINEQFF

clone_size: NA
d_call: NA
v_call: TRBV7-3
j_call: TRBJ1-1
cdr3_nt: TGTGCCAGCAGCCCGGCGGTTGGAACTGAAGCTTTCTTT
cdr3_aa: CASSPAVGTEAFF

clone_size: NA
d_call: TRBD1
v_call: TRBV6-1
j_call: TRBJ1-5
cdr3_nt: TGTGCCAGCAGTGATTTGACAGGGAACAATCAGCCCCAGCATTTT
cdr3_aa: CASSDLTGNNQPQHF

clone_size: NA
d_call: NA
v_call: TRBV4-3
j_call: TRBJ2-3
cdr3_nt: TGCGCCAGCAGCCAAGACAACGGGAGCACAGATACGCAGTATTTT
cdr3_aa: CASSQDNGSTDTQYF

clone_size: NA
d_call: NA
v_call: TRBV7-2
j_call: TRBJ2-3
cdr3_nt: TGTGCCAACACATGGGGGGACACAGATACGCAGTATTTT
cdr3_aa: CANTWGDTDTQYF

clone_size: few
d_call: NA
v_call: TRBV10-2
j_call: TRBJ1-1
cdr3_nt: TGCGCCAGCAGTGACCAGGGGTGGGGGAACACTGAAGCTTTCTTT
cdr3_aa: CASSDQGWGNTEAFF

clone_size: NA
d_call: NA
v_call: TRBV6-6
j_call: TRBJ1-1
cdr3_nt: TGTGCCAGCAGTCGGGGACAGAACACTGAAGCTTTCTTT
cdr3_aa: CASSRGQNTEAFF

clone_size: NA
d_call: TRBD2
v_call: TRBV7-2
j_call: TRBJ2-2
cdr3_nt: TGTGCCAGCAGCCAAAGGGGTGGGGGGGGCGGGGAGCTGTTTTTT
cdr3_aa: CASSQRGGGGGELFF

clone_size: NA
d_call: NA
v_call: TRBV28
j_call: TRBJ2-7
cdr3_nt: TGTGCCAGCACCCTCGGCGGGCGCTACGAGCAGTACTTC
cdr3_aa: CASTLGGRYEQYF

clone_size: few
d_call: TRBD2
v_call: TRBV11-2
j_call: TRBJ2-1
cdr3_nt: TGTGCCAGCAGCTCCGGGACTAGCGGGAGTGATGAGCAGTTCTTC
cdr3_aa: CASSSGTSGSDEQFF

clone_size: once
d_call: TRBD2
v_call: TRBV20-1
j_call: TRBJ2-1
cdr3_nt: TGCAGTGCTAGTAGCGGGAGCCTGCAGTTCTTC
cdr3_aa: CSASSGSLQFF

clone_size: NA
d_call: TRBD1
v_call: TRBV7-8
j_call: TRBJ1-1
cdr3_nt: TGTGCCAGCAGTTATACAGGGGGGAACACTGAAGCTTTCTTT
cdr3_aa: CASSYTGGNTEAFF

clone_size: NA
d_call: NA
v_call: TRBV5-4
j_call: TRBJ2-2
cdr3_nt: TGTGCCAGCAGCTGGACAGTTGACACCGGGGAGCTGTTTTTT
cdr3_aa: CASSWTVDTGELFF

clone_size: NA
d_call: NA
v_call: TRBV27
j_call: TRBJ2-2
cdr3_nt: TGTGCCTCCCGAGGCAGTAACACCGGGGAGCTGTTTTTT
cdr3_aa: CASRGSNTGELFF

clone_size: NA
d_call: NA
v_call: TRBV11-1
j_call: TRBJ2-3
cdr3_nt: TGTGCCAGCGGACACTCAGGGGCCCCAGATACGCAGTATTTT
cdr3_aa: CASGHSGAPDTQYF

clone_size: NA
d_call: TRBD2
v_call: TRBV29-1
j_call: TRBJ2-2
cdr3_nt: TGCAGATTAAAAACTACCGGGGATACCCGGCCAATTCAACTAGCGACCGGGGAGCTGTTTTTT
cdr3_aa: CRLKTTGDTRPIQLATGELFF

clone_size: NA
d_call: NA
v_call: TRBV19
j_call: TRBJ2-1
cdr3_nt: TGTGCCAGTAGTTCCGGACTACGTGAGCAGTTCTTC
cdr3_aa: CASSSGLREQFF

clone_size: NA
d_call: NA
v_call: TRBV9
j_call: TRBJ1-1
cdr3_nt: TGTGCCAGCAGCGTATTTTTGGGGGGAGAGAACACTGAAGCTTTCTTT
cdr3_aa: CASSVFLGGENTEAFF

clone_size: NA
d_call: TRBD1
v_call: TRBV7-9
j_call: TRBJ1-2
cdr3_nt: TGTGCCAGCAGCCAAGGACAGGCCATGGGCTACACCTTC
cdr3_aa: CASSQGQAMGYTF

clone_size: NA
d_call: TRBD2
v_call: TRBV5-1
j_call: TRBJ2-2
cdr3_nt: TGCGCCAGCAGCGTCGGGACTAAATACACCGGGGAGCTGTTTTTT
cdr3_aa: CASSVGTKYTGELFF

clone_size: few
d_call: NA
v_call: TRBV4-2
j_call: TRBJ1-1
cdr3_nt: TGTGCCAGCACCCCTCCCTCGGGGGAAGCTTTCTTT
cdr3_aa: CASTPPSGEAFF

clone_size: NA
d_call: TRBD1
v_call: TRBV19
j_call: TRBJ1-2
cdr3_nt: TGTGCCAGTACCACAGGGGCGCGGGGCTACACCTTC
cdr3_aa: CASTTGARGYTF

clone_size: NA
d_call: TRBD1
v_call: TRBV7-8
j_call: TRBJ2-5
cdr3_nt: TGTGCCAGCAGCTTATACCGGGACAGGGGAGATCGAGAGACCCAGTACTTC
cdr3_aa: CASSLYRDRGDRETQYF

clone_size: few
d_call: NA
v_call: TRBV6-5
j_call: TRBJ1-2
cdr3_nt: TGTGCCAGCAGTTACAACACAGGGACGAGCGGAGGCTACACCTTC
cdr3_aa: CASSYNTGTSGGYTF

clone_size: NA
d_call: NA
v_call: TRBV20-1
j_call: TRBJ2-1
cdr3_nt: TGCAGTGCCTCAACGGGGAATGAGCAGTTCTTC
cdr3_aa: CSASTGNEQFF